A single sample is the source of the 25 T cell receptor beta chains below, sequenced in a study of blood T cells in healthy people across ages (dated by TCRdb to between 2014 and 2017). The library was prepared using 5' RACE. The reads were generated on an Illumina HiSeq 2500. A second PCR of about 7 to 12 cycles was run with a J-beta primer mix and a sample-barcoded 5' primer. Using fastp at Q25 and MiXCR, TCRdb reprocessed the public reads and kept productive beta chains. When rows share a CDR3 protein, they turn into one entry using the most common DNA and genes. The sample includes 800,000 to 900,000 distinct CDR3 sequences, with about 62% observed a single time. Of the sample, about a quarter falls within the top ten clones. The sample taken for sequencing was blood. These receptors were obtained from a man aged 30 to 39 in good health.

This chain uses TRBV5-1 with TRBJ2-6; perhaps D is TRBD1 or TRBD2 (5 bases each). The V end was cut by 0 bases, the J end by 4 bases, with 11 bases between. Germline loops: CDR1 SGHRS, CDR2 YFSETQ. The length of the CDR3 is 16 residues. CDR3: CASSLAVGDGANVLTF. Here the CDR3 DNA reads TGCGCCAGCAGCTTGGCGGTGGGGGACGGGGCCAACGTCCTGACTTTC.

The chain joins TRBV20-1 to TRBJ2-7; D is possibly TRBD2 (6 bases). CDR3 length: 14 residues. Trimming removed 3 bases at V and 3 bases at J, with 15 bases between. Germline V gene data show CDR1 as DFQATT and CDR2 as SNEGSKA (reference sequence). The CDR3 sequence is CSARSGLNYYEQYF. As DNA, the CDR3 is TGCAGTGCTAGGAGTGGACTAAATTACTACGAGCAGTACTTC.

This clonotype has a handful of counts. The rearrangement links TRBV4-2 to TRBJ2-7, with D unresolved. The J call may be faulty, since TRBJ2-5 better matches the DNA end. The V gene's germline CDR1 is LGHNA and CDR2 YNFKEQ. The CDR3 loop spans 12 amino acids. The CDR3 loop reads CASSQDPKTQYF. For the CDR3, the DNA is TGTGCCAGCAGCCAAGATCCTAAGACCCAGTACTTC.

This clonotype was detected only a few times. The gene calls are TRBV7-2 and TRBJ2-1, with 12 bases matching TRBD1. This CDR3 contains 16 residues. V lost 1 base, J lost 10 bases, and 8 bases stayed unmatched. Germline-derived CDR1 and CDR2 are SGHTA and FQGNSA. The CDR3 region is CASSLGGGQGAREQFF. CDR3 DNA: TGTGCCAGCAGCTTAGGGGGGGGACAGGGGGCGCGAGAGCAGTTCTTC.

The rearrangement links TRBV9 to TRBJ2-4; 10 bases map to TRBD2. TRBJ2-5 explains the end of the DNA better; the J call may be wrong. CDR1 is SGDLS and CDR2 is YYNGEE in the germline V gene. This CDR3 spans 17 amino acids. The CDR3 sequence is CASSPPSGGPVRETQYF. As DNA, the CDR3 is TGTGCCAGCAGCCCTCCTAGCGGGGGCCCCGTCCGGGAGACCCAGTACTTC.

The rearrangement uses TRBV28 and TRBJ2-4; 11 bases agree with TRBD2. The DNA end is more similar to TRBJ2-7, so the J call may be wrong. The CDR3 totals 17 residues. Germline V CDR1 and CDR2: MDHEN, SYDVKM. This CDR3 reads CASSSTELAGETYEQYF. The CDR3 region has the DNA TGTGCCAGCAGTTCAACCGAACTAGCGGGGGAGACGTACGAGCAGTACTTC.

This chain uses TRBV3-1 with TRBJ2-2; TRBD1 agrees at 9 bases. The V gene end was trimmed by 3 bases and the J gene end by 5 bases; junction bases not matched to a gene: 4. The CDR3 is made up of 15 amino acids. The V gene's germline CDR1 is LGHDT and CDR2 YNNKEL (reference sequence). The CDR3 DNA sequence: TGTGCCAGCAGCCAGGGGACAGGGAGGACCGGGGAGCTGTTTTTT. It encodes CASSQGTGRTGELFF.

The V gene is TRBV11-2, the J gene TRBJ2-5; 16 nucleotides line up with TRBD2. The germline V gene has CDR1 SGHAT and CDR2 FQNNGV. Losses at the gene ends were 5 bases for V and 7 bases for J; bases not matched to a gene: 13. The CDR3 runs to 18 residues. CDR3 amino acids: CASSTKPGLAGGPGTQYF. The CDR3 bases are TGTGCCAGCAGCACAAAACCGGGACTAGCGGGGGGGCCAGGGACCCAGTACTTC.

The gene calls are TRBV4-2 and TRBJ1-6; a weak D match, TRBD1 (5 bases). Germline V gives CDR1 LGHNA, CDR2 YNFKEQ. With 9 bases removed from V and 7 bases from J, the gap between germline ends came to 16 bases. The CDR3 runs 14 residues. CDR3 DNA sequence: TGTGCCAGTACAGGAGGTTTGGGGAATTCACCCCTCCACTTT. Encoded protein: CASTGGLGNSPLHF.

There are many counts of this clonotype. This chain links TRBV20-1 with TRBJ2-2, with 8 bases lining up with TRBD2. Trimming removed 2 bases from V and 7 bases from J; junction bases left unmatched: 12. Germline loops: CDR1 DFQATT, CDR2 SNEGSKA (reference sequence). CDR3 length: 16 residues. As DNA, the CDR3 is TGCAGTGCTAGAATGCTCGCGGGGGGTAATCACGGGGAGCTGTTTTTT. Encoded protein: CSARMLAGGNHGELFF.

About this clonotype itself: A single base separates this from a much larger clone, so it may be a read error. The chain couples TRBV3-1 to TRBJ2-5; D is unresolved. CDR1 and CDR2 (germline): LGHDT, YNNKEL (reference sequence). V lost 3 bases to trimming and J lost 2 bases, with 4 bases between them. The CDR3 has 12 residues. The CDR3 region has the DNA TGTGCCAGCAGCCATACTCAAGAGACCCAGTACTTC. This gives the protein CASSHTQETQYF.

This clonotype was counted a few times. This chain connects TRBV12-3 or TRBV12-4 to TRBJ2-1, with TRBD1 matching 10 bases. The CDR3 loop spans 18 amino acids. The V and J ends lost 7 bases and 2 bases, in that order; junction bases with no gene match: 14. The chain's CDR3 is CASKGPGQGINAYNEQFF. DNA of the CDR3: TGTGCCAGCAAGGGACCGGGACAGGGGATCAACGCCTACAATGAGCAGTTCTTC.

The chain combines TRBV10-3 with TRBJ2-7; weak D call: TRBD1 (6 bases). The CDR3 is 15 residues long. Germline V gives CDR1 ENHRY, CDR2 SYGVKD. V lost 0 bases and J 3 bases, leaving 12 bases between the germline ends. The CDR3 region has the DNA TGTGCCATCAGTGAGTCTGGACAGCAATTCTACGAGCAGTACTTC. The encoded protein is CAISESGQQFYEQYF.

This clonotype showed up just a few times. The rearrangement joins TRBV5-1 to TRBJ2-3, with 8 bases matching TRBD2. The CDR3 is made up of 18 amino acids. CDR1 is SGHRS, CDR2 YFSETQ, per germline. V dropped 0 bases and J dropped 6; count of bases not matched to a gene: 15. This CDR3 reads CASSLEGISSGGSDTQYF. The CDR3 DNA is TGCGCCAGCAGCTTGGAAGGGATATCCAGCGGGGGTTCGGATACGCAGTATTTT. Full variable domain (remainder filled in from reference TRBV5-1 and TRBJ2-3): KAGVTQTPRYLIKTRGQQVTLSCSPISGHRSVSWYQQTPGQGLQFLFEYFSETQRNKGNFPGRFSGRQFSNSRSEMNVSTLELGDSALYLCASSLEGISSGGSDTQYFGPGTRLTVL.

The V gene is TRBV2, the J gene TRBJ2-7, with unresolved D. This CDR3 is built from 12 residues. V dropped 0 bases and J dropped 9 bases, with 9 bases sitting between them. CDR1 is SNHLY, CDR2 FYNNEI, per germline. CDR3 sequence reads: CASSEAPRGQYF. For the CDR3, the DNA is TGTGCCAGCAGTGAAGCGCCCCGCGGGCAGTACTTC.

V is TRBV6-1 and J is TRBJ1-5; D perhaps matches TRBD1 (6 bases). The CDR3 sequence is 13 residues long. Per germline, CDR1 MNHNS and CDR2 SASEGT. V lost 5 bases and J 5 bases, leaving 10 bases between the germline ends. DNA of the CDR3: TGTGCCAGCAGTCAGGGGTACGATCAGCCCCAGCATTTT. It specifies CASSQGYDQPQHF.

This CDR3 reads CSARDLADGNEKLFF. In DNA, the CDR3 is TGCAGTGCTAGAGATCTGGCGGACGGAAATGAAAAACTGTTTTTT. The chain couples TRBV20-1 to TRBJ1-4; D unresolved. Germline-derived CDR1 and CDR2 are DFQATT and SNEGSKA (reference sequence). The CDR3 totals 15 residues. The V end was cut by 0 bases, the J end by 5 bases, with 13 bases between.

This clonotype was found a few times. The chain uses TRBV12-3 or TRBV12-4 and TRBJ2-1; 10 positions match TRBD1. The CDR3 is 14 residues long. Trimming took 10 bases from V and 8 from J; bases not matched to a gene: 11. For the CDR3, the DNA is TGTGCCATTACCCGGGACAGGGGCTCGGATGAGCAGTTCTTC. As protein: CAITRDRGSDEQFF.

Only a few counts were recorded for this clonotype. The genes are TRBV7-9 and TRBJ1-2; 8 bases are shared with TRBD1. CDR3 length: 14 amino acids. From germline, CDR1 is SEHNR and CDR2 FQNEAQ (reference sequence). J gave up 4 bases and V 1 base, and 2 bases lay outside the gene matches. CDR3 bases: TGTGCCAGCAGCTTAGAAACAGGGGGCTATGGCTACACCTTC. Translated, it gives CASSLETGGYGYTF.

In its sample, this clonotype was seen a few times. The chain recombines TRBV6-5 with TRBJ2-4, with 9 nucleotides matching TRBD2. The last part of the DNA fits TRBJ2-7 better; the J call may be wrong. This CDR3 is 15 amino acids long. Per germline, CDR1 MNHEY and CDR2 SVGAGI. The CDR3 loop reads CASSYSGGGVYEQYF. CDR3 nucleotides: TGTGCCAGCAGTTACTCAGGCGGGGGGGTCTACGAGCAGTACTTC.

The chain recombines TRBV12-3 or TRBV12-4 with TRBJ2-3; tentatively, D is TRBD2 (6 bases). V shed 8 bases and J shed 1 base, with 13 bases lying between them. This CDR3 spans 14 amino acids. The CDR3 DNA reads TGTGCCAGCCACGGGCGGGATGGCACAGATACGCAGTATTTT. Translating it yields CASHGRDGTDTQYF.

This chain connects TRBV19 to TRBJ2-5, with 8 bases matching TRBD2. The CDR3 extends over 14 amino acids. CDR1 and CDR2 from the germline V gene are LNHDA and SQIVND (reference sequence). The trim removed 9 bases at V and 3 bases at J, leaving 9 bases unmatched. CDR3 DNA sequence: TGTGCCAGCGGGGGGGCCTTCCCCGAAGAGACCCAGTACTTC. Its translation: CASGGAFPEETQYF.

A few counts support this clonotype. This sequence joins TRBV10-3 and TRBJ1-2; D is uncertain. Trimming took 7 bases from V and 2 from J, leaving 11 bases between them. Per the germline V gene, CDR1 is ENHRY and CDR2 is SYGVKD. The CDR3 sequence is 13 residues long. In DNA, the CDR3 is TGTGCCATCATTACAGAGAAAAACTATGGCTACACCTTC. The encoded protein is CAIITEKNYGYTF.

A word on this clonotype: Sequence at one end of the junction differs from germline and may be a read error. The chain links TRBV7-2 to TRBJ2-7; 12 bases map to TRBD2. The germline CDR1 and CDR2 sequences are SGHTA and FQGNSA. This CDR3 contains 15 residues. The CDR3 protein is CASSTRLAGDYGQYF. The CDR3 nucleotides are TGTGCCAGCAGCACCCGACTAGCGGGGGACTACGGGCAGTACTTC.

V is TRBV30 and J is TRBJ1-4; D might be TRBD1 (6 bases). This CDR3 has 15 amino acids. Per germline, CDR1 GTSNPN and CDR2 SVGIG (reference sequence). The germline V and J ends were trimmed by 8 bases and 1 base, with 17 bases remaining between them. CDR3: CATTGPGQTNEKLFF. The CDR3 DNA follows: TGTGCCACCACCGGACCGGGACAAACTAATGAAAAACTGTTTTTT.